The subject of this entry is one TCR beta chain. What it binds is not known. V dropped 1 base and J dropped 0 bases, with 14 bases sitting between them. Germline values: CDR1 LGHNA, CDR2 YNFKEQ. This CDR3 has 17 residues. This sample stems from a study of blood T cells in healthy people across ages. A second roughly 7 to 12 cycle PCR used barcoded and J-beta primers. At least 3 million CDR3-containing paired-end reads were obtained per sample. TCRdb used MiXCR to reprocess the 5' RACE reads, holding one entry per CDR3 protein. The sample consists of 910,000 or so distinct CDR3 sequences, roughly half of them appearing once. Each donor gave roughly 9.8 milliliters of peripheral blood. Total RNA extracted from each sample amounted to at least 6 micrograms. Findings and caveats of the study: Comparison with aged donors showed that long-lived donors had more naive CD4+ cells and higher diversity.

The origin of this receptor is a woman aged 60-75 years in good health. The sample taken for sequencing was blood. This rearrangement joins TRBV4-2 to TRBJ2-3; the D is unclear. The CDR3 loop reads CASSQAAPAASTDTQYF. The DNA for the CDR3 is TGTGCCAGCAGCCAAGCGGCTCCAGCAGCTAGCACAGATACGCAGTATTTT.